This T cell receptor beta chain was profiled in a study of CD8 T cells in ankylosing spondylitis. The CDR3 is made up of 13 amino acids. Germline V CDR1 and CDR2: LNHNV, YYDKDF (reference sequence). The V end lost 2 bases, the J end lost 4 bases, and 8 bases lay between the germline ends. Molecular-barcoded quantitative 5'-RACE produced these TCR beta libraries. Using its own MiXCR run on the 5' RACE reads, TCRdb lists one record per CDR3 protein. The repertoire consists of more than 600,000 distinct CDR3 sequences, with about 20% occurring once and the leading ten covering about 19%. Study-wide findings and caveats: Ankylosing spondylitis blood seemed to carry a telltale TCR beta motif made of about 8 highly homologous variants.

Remarks on this clonotype: The antigen is unknown.

Material for sequencing was blood, either unsorted or a sorted T cell fraction (not recorded which). This sequence originates from a male donor with ankylosing spondylitis. The chain combines TRBV15 with TRBJ1-1; D gene ambiguous. CDR3 amino acids: CATSRSTSTEAFF. The CDR3 coding sequence is TGTGCCACCAGCAGATCGACATCCACTGAAGCTTTCTTT.